Here is one T cell receptor beta chain with its context. The data were obtained in a study of radiation and T cells in renal cell carcinoma. Sequenced by immunoSEQ multiplex PCR; TCRdb stores in-frame clones only, minus some. The table records about 130,000 clones, around 81% of them present only once. Time point noted: blood 2 weeks post-SBRT. Stated treatment: 15 Gy SBRT to primary tumor, nephrectomy 4 weeks later. Trimming removed 6 bases from V and 1 base from J; junction bases left unmatched: 5. CDR1 is SGHRS, CDR2 YFSETQ, per germline. The CDR3 covers 15 residues. This clonotype was sampled from a man between 50 and 59 years old with renal cell carcinoma. The starting material was blood, obtained from a patient whose treatment included radiotherapy and nephrectomy. The chain carries TRBV5-1 and TRBJ1-4; TRBD1 agrees at 8 bases. The CDR3 region is CASNLGQGTNEKLFF. DNA of the CDR3: TGCGCCAGCAACTTAGGACAGGGAACTAATGAAAAACTGTTTTTT.